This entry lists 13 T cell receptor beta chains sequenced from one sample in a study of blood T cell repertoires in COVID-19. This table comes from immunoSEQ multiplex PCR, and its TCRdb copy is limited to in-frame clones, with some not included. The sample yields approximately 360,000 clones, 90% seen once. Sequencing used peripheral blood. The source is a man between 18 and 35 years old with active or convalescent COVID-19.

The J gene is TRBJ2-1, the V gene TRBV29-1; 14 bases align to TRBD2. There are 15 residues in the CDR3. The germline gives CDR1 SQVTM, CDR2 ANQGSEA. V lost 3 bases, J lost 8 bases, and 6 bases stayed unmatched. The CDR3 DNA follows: TGCAGCGTTGACGGGACTAGCGGGAGTCAGGATGAGCAGTTCTTC. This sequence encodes CSVDGTSGSQDEQFF.

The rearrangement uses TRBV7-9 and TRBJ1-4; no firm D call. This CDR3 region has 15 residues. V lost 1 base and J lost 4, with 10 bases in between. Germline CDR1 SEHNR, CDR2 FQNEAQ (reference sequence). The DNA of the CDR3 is TGTGCCAGCAGCTTAGGCCCCGGGGTTAATGAAAAACTGTTTTTT. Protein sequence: CASSLGPGVNEKLFF.

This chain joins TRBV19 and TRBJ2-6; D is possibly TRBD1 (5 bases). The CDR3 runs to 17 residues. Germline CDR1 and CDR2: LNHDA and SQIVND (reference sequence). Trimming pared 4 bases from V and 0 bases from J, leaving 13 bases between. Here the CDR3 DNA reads TGTGCCAGTAGTAGAGCGACAGCTCGCTCTGGGGCCAACGTCCTGACTTTC. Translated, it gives CASSRATARSGANVLTF.

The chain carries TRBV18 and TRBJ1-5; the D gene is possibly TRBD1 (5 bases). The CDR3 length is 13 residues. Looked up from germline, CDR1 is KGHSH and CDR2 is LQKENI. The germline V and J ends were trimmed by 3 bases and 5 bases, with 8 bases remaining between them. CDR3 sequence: CASSPRRDQPQHF. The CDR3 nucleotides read TGTGCCAGCTCACCTCGCAGGGATCAGCCCCAGCATTTT. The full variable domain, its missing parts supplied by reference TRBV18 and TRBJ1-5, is NAGVMQNPRHLVRRRGQEARLRCSPMKGHSHVYWYRQLPEEGLKFMVYLQKENIIDESGMPKERFSAEFPKEGPSILRIQQVVRGDSAAYFCASSPRRDQPQHFGDGTRLSIL.

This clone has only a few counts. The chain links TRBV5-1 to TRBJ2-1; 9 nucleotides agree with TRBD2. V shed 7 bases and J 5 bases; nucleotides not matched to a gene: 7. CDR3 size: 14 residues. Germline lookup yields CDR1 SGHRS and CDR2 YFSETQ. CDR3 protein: CASRSGSWDNEQFF. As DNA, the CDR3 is TGCGCCAGCCGTAGCGGGAGTTGGGACAATGAGCAGTTCTTC. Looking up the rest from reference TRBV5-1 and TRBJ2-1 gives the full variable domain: KAGVTQTPRYLIKTRGQQVTLSCSPISGHRSVSWYQQTPGQGLQFLFEYFSETQRNKGNFPGRFSGRQFSNSRSEMNVSTLELGDSALYLCASRSGSWDNEQFFGPGTRLTVL.

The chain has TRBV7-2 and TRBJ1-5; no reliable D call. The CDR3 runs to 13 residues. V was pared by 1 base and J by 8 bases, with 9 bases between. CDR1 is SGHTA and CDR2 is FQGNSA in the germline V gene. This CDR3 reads CASSLDAGKPQHF. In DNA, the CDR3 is TGTGCCAGCAGCTTAGATGCGGGTAAGCCCCAGCATTTT.

The CDR3 DNA reads as TGTGCCAGTAGAACCCGGGACAGGGTGACCTATGGCTACACCTTC. Translated, it gives CASRTRDRVTYGYTF. The rearrangement links TRBV19 to TRBJ1-2; TRBD1 matches at 9 bases. CDR1 LNHDA and CDR2 SQIVND come from the germline V gene (reference sequence). The CDR3 consists of 15 residues. Trimming at V came to 6 bases and at J to 4 bases, leaving 9 bases not matched to a gene.

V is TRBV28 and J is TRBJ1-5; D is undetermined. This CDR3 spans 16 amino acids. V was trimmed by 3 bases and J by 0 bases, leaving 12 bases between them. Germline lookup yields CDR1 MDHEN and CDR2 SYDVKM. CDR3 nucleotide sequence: TGTGCCAGCAGTTTTGGCACTAGGTATAGCAATCAGCCCCAGCATTTT. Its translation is CASSFGTRYSNQPQHF.

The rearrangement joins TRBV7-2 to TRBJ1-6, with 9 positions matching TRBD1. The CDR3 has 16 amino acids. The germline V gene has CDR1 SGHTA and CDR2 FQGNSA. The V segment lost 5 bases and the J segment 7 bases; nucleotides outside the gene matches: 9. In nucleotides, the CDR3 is TGTGCCAGCAGCCTGCGACAGGGGGGAACGAATTCACCCCTCCACTTT. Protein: CASSLRQGGTNSPLHF.

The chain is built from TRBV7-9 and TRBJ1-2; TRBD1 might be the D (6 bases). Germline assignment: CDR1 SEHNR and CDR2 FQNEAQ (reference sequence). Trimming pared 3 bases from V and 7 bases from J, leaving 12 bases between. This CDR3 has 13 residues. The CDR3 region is CASSLATGSGYTF. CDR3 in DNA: TGTGCCAGCAGCTTGGCCACAGGGTCTGGCTACACCTTC.

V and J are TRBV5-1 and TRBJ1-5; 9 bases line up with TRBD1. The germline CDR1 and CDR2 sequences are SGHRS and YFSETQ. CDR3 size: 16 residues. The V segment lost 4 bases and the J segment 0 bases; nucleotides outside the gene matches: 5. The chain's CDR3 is CASSLGTGNSNQPQHF. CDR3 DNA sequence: TGCGCCAGCAGCCTAGGGACAGGGAATAGCAATCAGCCCCAGCATTTT.

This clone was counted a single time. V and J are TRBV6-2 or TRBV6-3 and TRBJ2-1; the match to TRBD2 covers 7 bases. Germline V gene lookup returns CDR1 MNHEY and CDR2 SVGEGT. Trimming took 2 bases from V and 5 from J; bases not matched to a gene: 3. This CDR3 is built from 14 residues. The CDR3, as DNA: TGTGCCAGCAGTTACCGCGCGGGGGACAATGAGCAGTTCTTC. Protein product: CASSYRAGDNEQFF.

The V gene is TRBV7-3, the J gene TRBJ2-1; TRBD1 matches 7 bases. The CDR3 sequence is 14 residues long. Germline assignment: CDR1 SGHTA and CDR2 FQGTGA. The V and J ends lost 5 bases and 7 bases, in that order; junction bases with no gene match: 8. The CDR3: CASSPMMTGNEQFF. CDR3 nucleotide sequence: TGTGCCAGCAGCCCCATGATGACAGGGAATGAGCAGTTCTTC.